The rows below give T cell receptor beta chains drawn from one sample of a study of tumor-infiltrating lymphocytes in localized non-small cell lung cancer. Generated by immunoSEQ multiplex PCR, the TCRdb table keeps only in-frame clones and is missing some. The table lists roughly 14,000 clones, around four fifths of them singletons. The sample comprised lung tumor tissue. These receptors were obtained from a human donor with non-small cell lung cancer. The CDR3 runs from the conserved cysteine through the conserved F or W. Fields, in order: D gene, J gene, clone size, V gene, CDR3 DNA, CDR3 protein. A D gene is named only where the DNA matches it firmly. Part of the rows lack a size; the others show once, few, many or a class for expanded clones.

>-|TRBJ2-3|few|TRBV27
TGTGCCAGCAGCTCCAAGACGGATACGCAGTATTTT
CASSSKTDTQYF
>-|TRBJ1-1|-|TRBV7-2
TGTGCCAGCGTTTCTCAGGGACTTAACACTGAAGCTTTCTTT
CASVSQGLNTEAFF
>-|TRBJ2-5|-|TRBV7-2
TGTGCCAGCAGCTTAGTAGCCCAGTTTGAGACCCAGTACTTC
CASSLVAQFETQYF
>-|TRBJ2-5|-|TRBV10-2
TGCGCCAGCAGTGAGACAGGCCGACAAGAGACCCAGTACTTC
CASSETGRQETQYF
>TRBD1|TRBJ1-1|-|TRBV25-1
TGTGCCAGCAGTAACAGACAGGGCCGAACTGAAGCTTTCTTT
CASSNRQGRTEAFF
>-|TRBJ1-2|-|TRBV5-1
TGCGCCAGCAGCTCACAGGACCCCTCCTATGGCTACACCTTC
CASSSQDPSYGYTF
>-|TRBJ2-5|-|TRBV5-1
TGCGCCAGCAGCTTAGGCCCCCAAGAGACCCAGTACTTC
CASSLGPQETQYF
>-|TRBJ1-1|few|TRBV28
TGTGCCAGCAGTCCCCTGTGGGGAATGGAGAAAGCTTTCTTT
CASSPLWGMEKAFF
>TRBD1|TRBJ1-2|-|TRBV29-1
TGCAGCGTTCGGACAGGGAATAAGGATGGCTACACCTTC
CSVRTGNKDGYTF
>-|TRBJ2-6|-|TRBV14
TGTGCCAGCAGCCAAGTGGGTTCTGGGGCCAACGTCCTGACTTTC
CASSQVGSGANVLTF
>-|TRBJ1-1|few|TRBV5-5
TGTGCCAGCAGCCTGCTGCGGCCTCTGAACACTGAAGCTTTCTTT
CASSLLRPLNTEAFF
>-|TRBJ2-5|-|TRBV30
TGTGCCTGGAGTGTGGGTCACCAGGGAGAGACCCAGTACTTC
CAWSVGHQGETQYF
>-|TRBJ1-1|few|TRBV6-6
TGTGCCAGCACCGGATCTGGAGTGGGGACTGAAGCTTTCTTT
CASTGSGVGTEAFF
>-|TRBJ1-1|-|TRBV11-2
TGTGCCAGCATCCGTAGGAAGGTAGGGGGTCGACCAGCTTTCTTT
CASIRRKVGGRPAFF
>-|TRBJ2-7|few|TRBV10-3
TGTGCCATCAGTGAGTCACGGACGACGGACTTAAGATGCGAGCAGTACTTC
CAISESRTTDLRCEQYF
>-|TRBJ1-4|-|TRBV4-1
TGCGCCAGCAGCCAAGACCCGGGGGCGTGGGAAAAACTGTTTTTT
CASSQDPGAWEKLFF
>-|TRBJ2-5|-|TRBV9
TGTGCCAGCAGTGCCGAGGAAGAGACCCAGTACTTC
CASSAEEETQYF
>TRBD1|TRBJ1-1|-|TRBV5-1
TGCGCCAGCAGCCCTGGGACAGGTAACACTGAAGCTTTCTTT
CASSPGTGNTEAFF
>-|TRBJ2-2|once|TRBV7-9
TGTGCCAGCAGCCCGGGATGGAGTGGGTCCGGGGAGCTGTTTTTT
CASSPGWSGSGELFF
>-|TRBJ1-1|-|TRBV5-1
TGCGCCAGCAGCTCGGGGACGTCGTTGGGGGAGGCTTTCTTT
CASSSGTSLGEAFF
>-|TRBJ1-1|-|TRBV27
TGTGCCAGCCCCTCCGTTGGGGCCAGGTGGTTCGATGAAGCTTTCTTT
CASPSVGARWFDEAFF